A single sample gave rise to the 18 T cell receptor beta chains below, sequenced in a study of early T cells in non-severe SARS-CoV-2 infection. TCRdb re-derived calls from the 5' RACE reads in MiXCR, one entry per CDR3 protein. The table includes tens of thousands of distinct CDR3 sequences, approximately 11% detected once. This material consisted of whole blood, taken at baseline. The receptors shown here come from an adult who was a healthcare worker with PCR-confirmed SARS-CoV-2 infection or an uninfected control (not recorded which).

This chain uses TRBV21-1 with TRBJ2-5; TRBD2, the D gene given by the table, was not confirmed from the DNA. TRBV21-1 is assigned pseudogene status. The CDR3 covers 14 residues. The CDR3 sequence is CASSKEAGRETQYF. The CDR3 nucleotides are TGTGCCAGCAGCAAAGAAGCAGGGAGGGAGACCCAGTACTTC.

This clonotype has at least ten counts. The V gene is TRBV12-3 or TRBV12-4, the J gene TRBJ1-1; D may be TRBD1 (6 bases). V was shortened by 6 bases and J by 4 bases, with 12 bases between the two germline ends. This CDR3 contains 13 residues. The chain's CDR3 is CASSRTDSTEAFF. The CDR3, as DNA: TGTGCCAGCAGCCGGACAGACTCCACTGAAGCTTTCTTT.

This clonotype was seen repeatedly, ten times or more. This sequence joins TRBV18 and TRBJ2-1, with 8 positions matching TRBD2. V lost 3 bases and J lost 6; bases outside the gene matches: 4. Per germline, CDR1 KGHSH and CDR2 LQKENI. The CDR3 totals 14 residues. CDR3 DNA: TGTGCCAGCTCACCCGGCCTAGCGGGCAATGAGCAGTTCTTC. The encoded protein is CASSPGLAGNEQFF.

This clonotype was observed many times. The rearrangement uses TRBV7-2 and TRBJ1-1; no clear D. Germline CDR1 reads SGHTA; CDR2 reads FQGNSA. This CDR3 has 14 residues. The ends were cut back, 3 bases at V and 0 bases at J, with 8 bases in the middle. CDR3 residues: CASSFVGLNTEAFF. Written as DNA, the CDR3 is TGTGCCAGCAGCTTCGTCGGTTTGAACACTGAAGCTTTCTTT.

The chain carries TRBV12-5 and TRBJ2-1, with a tentative D call TRBD2 (7 bases). The V gene lost 2 bases and the J gene lost 14 bases, with 10 bases spanning the gap. There are 11 residues in the CDR3. Germline CDR1 is LGHNT and CDR2 is FRNRAP. CDR3 sequence: CASGLREGEFF. The CDR3 nucleotides read TGTGCTAGTGGTTTGAGGGAGGGGGAGTTCTTC.

This clonotype was detected many times. This sequence joins TRBV6-2 or TRBV6-3 and TRBJ2-1; 9 bases match TRBD1. CDR1 and CDR2 (germline): MNHEY, SVGEGT. The CDR3 has 15 residues. Trimming removed 5 bases from V and 3 bases from J; junction bases left unmatched: 5. DNA of the CDR3: TGTGCCAGCAGTCGCCCGGGACAGGGCTACAATGAGCAGTTCTTC. This sequence encodes CASSRPGQGYNEQFF.

This clonotype was counted only a few times. This chain joins TRBV7-2 and TRBJ1-1, with D possibly TRBD1 on 5 matching bases. Germline assignment: CDR1 SGHTA and CDR2 FQGNSA. V gave up 6 bases and J gave up 7 bases, with 12 bases separating them. This CDR3 is 12 amino acids long. CDR3 sequence reads: CASRQQGGEAFF. In DNA form, the CDR3 reads TGTGCCAGCAGGCAGCAGGGCGGTGAAGCTTTCTTT.

Ten or more counts support this clonotype. V is TRBV7-9 and J is TRBJ2-5, with D possibly matching TRBD1 (6 bases). With 4 bases removed from V and 5 bases from J, the gap between germline ends came to 17 bases. The CDR3 runs to 15 residues. Germline assignment: CDR1 SEHNR and CDR2 FQNEAQ (reference sequence). This CDR3 reads CASSWIPGGGETQYF. In DNA, the CDR3 is TGTGCCAGCAGCTGGATTCCGGGTGGGGGCGAGACCCAGTACTTC.

This clonotype was seen more than once but under ten times. V usage is TRBV4-2 and J usage is TRBJ1-5; no clear D. CDR3 size: 14 residues. Trimming cost V 0 bases and J 6 bases, with 9 bases left between them. Germline loops: CDR1 LGHNA, CDR2 YNFKEQ. This CDR3 is CASSQDIPLQPQHF. Written as DNA, the CDR3 is TGTGCCAGCAGCCAAGATATTCCCCTTCAGCCCCAGCATTTT.

This clonotype was detected only a few times. The genes are TRBV28 and TRBJ2-3, with 7 bases identical to TRBD2. The J segment lost 1 base and the V segment lost 3 bases, leaving 4 bases of the junction unmatched. The CDR3 length is 15 residues. CDR1 and CDR2 (germline): MDHEN, SYDVKM. The CDR3 spells CASSFGGVGTDTQYF. In DNA form, the CDR3 reads TGTGCCAGCAGTTTTGGGGGGGTTGGCACAGATACGCAGTATTTT.

There are a few counts of this clonotype. The rearrangement joins TRBV7-9 to TRBJ2-1; 7 bases match TRBD2. The CDR3 loop spans 15 amino acids. Losses at the gene ends were 7 bases for V and 4 bases for J; bases not matched to a gene: 10. Germline V gene lookup returns CDR1 SEHNR and CDR2 FQNEAQ (reference sequence). CDR3 DNA sequence: TGTGCCAGCACCCGCCCGACTAGCTCTTACAATGAGCAGTTCTTC. Amino acid sequence: CASTRPTSSYNEQFF.

This clonotype has at least ten counts. The V and J genes are TRBV10-3 and TRBJ1-1; the D gene is possibly TRBD1 (6 bases). The CDR3 has 13 amino acids. V was shortened by 7 bases and J by 6 bases, with 15 bases between the two germline ends. Germline values: CDR1 ENHRY, CDR2 SYGVKD. The CDR3 DNA follows: TGTGCCATCAAACACGGCAGGGGCGCTGAAGCTTTCTTT. Residues: CAIKHGRGAEAFF.

This clonotype was detected only a few times. This chain joins TRBV7-9 and TRBJ2-1; weak D call: TRBD1 (5 bases). V shed 1 base and J shed 6 bases, with 13 bases lying between them. This CDR3 spans 15 amino acids. CDR1 and CDR2 from the germline V gene are SEHNR and FQNEAQ (reference sequence). CDR3: CASSLVPNRPNEQFF. DNA for the CDR3: TGTGCCAGCAGCTTAGTTCCGAACAGGCCCAATGAGCAGTTCTTC.

V is TRBV5-1 and J is TRBJ1-1, with D possibly matching TRBD1 (6 bases). CDR3 length: 12 residues. Trimming took off 4 bases at V and 6 bases at J, with 10 bases between the two ends. Germline CDR1 reads SGHRS; CDR2 reads YFSETQ. CDR3 residues: CASSGGGPEAFF. The CDR3, as DNA: TGCGCCAGCAGCGGGGGCGGACCTGAAGCTTTCTTT.

This clonotype was counted a few times. The chain uses TRBV12-3 or TRBV12-4 and TRBJ1-6, with 7 bases aligning to TRBD1. V was pared by 5 bases and J by 5 bases, with 6 bases of the junction left unmatched. This CDR3 contains 15 residues. The CDR3 here is CASSLRQGHNSPLHF. CDR3 sequence (DNA): TGTGCCAGCAGTCTCCGACAGGGCCATAATTCACCCCTCCACTTT.

This clonotype was counted many times. The V call is TRBV5-1, the J call TRBJ2-3; possible D gene TRBD1, 5 bases. This CDR3 region has 15 residues. Germline loops: CDR1 SGHRS, CDR2 YFSETQ. Trimming took off 4 bases at V and 1 base at J, with 13 bases between the two ends. Here the CDR3 reads CASSRQGWGTDTQYF. CDR3 coding DNA: TGCGCCAGCAGCCGCCAGGGATGGGGCACAGATACGCAGTATTTT. The whole variable domain, remainder taken from reference TRBV5-1 and TRBJ2-3, is KAGVTQTPRYLIKTRGQQVTLSCSPISGHRSVSWYQQTPGQGLQFLFEYFSETQRNKGNFPGRFSGRQFSNSRSEMNVSTLELGDSALYLCASSRQGWGTDTQYFGPGTRLTVL.

This clonotype was recorded at least ten times. The chain links TRBV12-3 or TRBV12-4 to TRBJ2-1; 10 nucleotides agree with TRBD1. The V gene end was trimmed by 6 bases and the J gene end by 7 bases; junction bases not matched to a gene: 6. The length of the CDR3 is 14 residues. CDR3 protein: CASSPPDRGNEQFF. The CDR3 coding sequence is TGTGCCAGCAGCCCACCGGACAGGGGGAATGAGCAGTTCTTC.

This clonotype appeared many times. The chain joins TRBV28 to TRBJ2-1; 16 bases line up with TRBD2. Trimming cost V 1 base and J 6 bases; bases outside gene matches: 6. Germline lookup yields CDR1 MDHEN and CDR2 SYDVKM. CDR3 length: 18 amino acids. CDR3 protein: CASSLSGTSGRVGNEQFF. In nucleotides, the CDR3 is TGTGCCAGCAGTTTATCCGGGACTAGCGGGAGGGTGGGCAATGAGCAGTTCTTC.